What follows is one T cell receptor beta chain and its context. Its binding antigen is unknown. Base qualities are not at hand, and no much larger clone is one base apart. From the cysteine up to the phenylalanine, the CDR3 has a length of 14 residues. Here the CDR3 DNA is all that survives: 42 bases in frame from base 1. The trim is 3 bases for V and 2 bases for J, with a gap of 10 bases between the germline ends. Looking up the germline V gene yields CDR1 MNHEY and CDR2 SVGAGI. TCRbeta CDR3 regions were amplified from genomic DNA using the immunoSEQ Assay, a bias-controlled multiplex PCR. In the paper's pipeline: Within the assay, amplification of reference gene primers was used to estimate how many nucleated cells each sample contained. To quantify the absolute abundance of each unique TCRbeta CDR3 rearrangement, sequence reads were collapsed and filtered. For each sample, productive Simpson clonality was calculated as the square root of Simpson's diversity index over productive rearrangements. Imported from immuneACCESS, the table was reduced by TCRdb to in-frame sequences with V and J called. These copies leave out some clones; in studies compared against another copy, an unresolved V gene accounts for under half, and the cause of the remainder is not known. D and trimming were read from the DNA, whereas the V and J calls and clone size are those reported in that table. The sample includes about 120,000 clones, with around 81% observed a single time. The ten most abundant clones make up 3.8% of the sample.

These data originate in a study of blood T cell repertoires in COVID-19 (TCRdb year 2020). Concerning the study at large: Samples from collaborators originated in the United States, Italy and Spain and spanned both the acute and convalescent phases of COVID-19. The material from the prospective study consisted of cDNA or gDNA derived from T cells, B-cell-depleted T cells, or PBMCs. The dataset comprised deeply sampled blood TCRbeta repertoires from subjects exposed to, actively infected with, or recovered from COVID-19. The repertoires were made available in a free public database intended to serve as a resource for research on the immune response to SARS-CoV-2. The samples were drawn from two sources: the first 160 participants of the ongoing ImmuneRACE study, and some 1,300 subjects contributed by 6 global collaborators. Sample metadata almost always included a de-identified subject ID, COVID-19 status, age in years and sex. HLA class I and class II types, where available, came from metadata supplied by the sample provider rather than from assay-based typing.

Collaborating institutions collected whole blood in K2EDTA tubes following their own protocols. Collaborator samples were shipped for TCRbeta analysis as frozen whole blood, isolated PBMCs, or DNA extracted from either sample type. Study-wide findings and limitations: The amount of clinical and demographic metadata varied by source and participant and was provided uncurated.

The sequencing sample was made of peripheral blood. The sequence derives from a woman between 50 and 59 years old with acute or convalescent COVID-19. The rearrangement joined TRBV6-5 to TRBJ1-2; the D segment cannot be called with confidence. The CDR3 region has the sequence CASSYHGANYGYTF. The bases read TGTGCCAGCAGTTATCACGGAGCAAACTATGGCTACACCTTC.